These T cell receptor beta chains were read from a single sample in a study of lymphopenia after photon versus proton radiotherapy. The table came from immunoSEQ multiplex PCR; TCRdb's copy has only in-frame clones and leaves some out. The sample yields more than 45,000 clones, 92% seen once. The sequenced sample was peripheral blood, obtained from a patient treated with photon-based radiotherapy. The receptors shown here come from a woman between 40 and 55 years old with cholangiocarcinoma. The CDR3 runs from the conserved cysteine through the conserved F or W. A D gene is named only where the DNA matches it firmly. Some rows have no size entry. The others give once, few or many, or a class for an expanded clone.

J | size | V | D | DNA | CDR3
TRBJ1-6 | - | TRBV5-4 | - | TGTGCCAGCAGTTTGCTGGGAGGCAGGGGTGATTCACCCCTCCACTTT | CASSLLGGRGDSPLHF
TRBJ1-1 | - | TRBV6-5 | - | TGTGCCAGCAGTTACTCGCCTGGACGGGGGAACACTGAAGCTTTCTTT | CASSYSPGRGNTEAFF
TRBJ2-5 | - | TRBV19 | - | TGTGCCAGTAGTATAGGGAGGGAGACCCAGTACTTC | CASSIGRETQYF
TRBJ2-7 | - | TRBV2 | TRBD2 | TGTGCCAGCATCCGGACTAGCGGGGGTAGTGAGCAGTACTTC | CASIRTSGGSEQYF
TRBJ2-1 | - | TRBV4-1 | TRBD2 | TGCGCCAGCAGCCAAGGGCCCTTAGCGGGAGGCTCCTACAATGAGCAGTTCTTC | CASSQGPLAGGSYNEQFF
TRBJ2-7 | - | TRBV29-1 | - | TGCAGCGTTGAAGCGCAGGGCTACGAGCAGTACTTC | CSVEAQGYEQYF
TRBJ2-5 | - | TRBV7-2 | - | TGTGCCAGCAGCTTCCAGGGGGGCTACCAAGAGACCCAGTACTTC | CASSFQGGYQETQYF
TRBJ1-1 | - | TRBV30 | - | TGTGCCTGGAGTGCCGCCGTAGGCTATGAAGCTTTCTTT | CAWSAAVGYEAFF
TRBJ2-7 | - | TRBV5-6 | TRBD2 | TGTGCCAGCAGCTTGGTTGGGGGGGCCTACGAGCAGTACTTC | CASSLVGGAYEQYF
TRBJ2-5 | - | TRBV5-6 | - | TGTGCCAGCAGCTTGGCGCGTCAGGGGAAAGAGACCCAGTACTTC | CASSLARQGKETQYF
TRBJ1-1 | - | TRBV6-5 | - | TGTGCCAGCAGTTACAGCGCTAGCACTGAAGCTTTCTTT | CASSYSASTEAFF
TRBJ1-5 | once | TRBV6-1 | - | TGTGCCAGCAAGGCAGGGGATGCTCATCAGCCCCAGCATTTT | CASKAGDAHQPQHF
TRBJ2-1 | - | TRBV5-4 | TRBD2 | TGTGCCAGCGCCACTAGCGGGAGCTACAATGAGCAGTTCTTC | CASATSGSYNEQFF
TRBJ1-1 | - | TRBV20-1 | - | TGCAGTGCTCCCGAGGGGCTCGTAGCTTTCTTT | CSAPEGLVAFF
TRBJ2-3 | - | TRBV5-6 | - | TGTGCCAGCAGCTTGGGGTGGGGGGCAGATACGCAGTATTTT | CASSLGWGADTQYF
TRBJ2-2 | - | TRBV9 | - | TGTGCCAGCAGCCCCGGGGGTACCGGGGAGCTGTTTTTT | CASSPGGTGELFF
TRBJ2-3 | - | TRBV5-4 | - | TGTGCCAGCAGCTCATATGGACGGACCCCAGATACGCAGTATTTT | CASSSYGRTPDTQYF
TRBJ1-5 | - | TRBV15 | - | TGTGCCACCAGCAGAGTAAGAGGAGGGTTCAGCAATCAGCCCCAGCATTTT | CATSRVRGGFSNQPQHF
TRBJ2-7 | - | TRBV30 | - | TGTGCCTGGACCCCAGGGGCAGGGAGCTACGAGCAGTACTTC | CAWTPGAGSYEQYF
TRBJ2-1 | - | TRBV5-6 | - | TGTGCCAGCAGCTTCCGGGGAACCAATACTGAGCAGTTCTTC | CASSFRGTNTEQFF
TRBJ1-2 | - | TRBV7-3 | - | TGTGCCAGCAACCAAATCCAGGGGATGAGTAACTATGGCTACACCTTC | CASNQIQGMSNYGYTF
TRBJ2-2 | - | TRBV10-2 | - | TGCGCCAGCAGTAGTTTGGCTAGCACCGGGGAGCTGTTTTTT | CASSSLASTGELFF
TRBJ2-2 | - | TRBV10-1 | - | TGCGCCAGCAGGGAGCCCGGGGAGCTGTTTTTT | CASREPGELFF
TRBJ1-2 | - | TRBV6-5 | TRBD1 | TGTGCCAGCAGTTACGGCCCGGGACAGGGGGCAGATGGCTACACCTTC | CASSYGPGQGADGYTF
TRBJ2-1 | - | TRBV5-1 | - | TGCGCCAGCAGCCCAGGGATAGGCAATGAGCAGTTCTTC | CASSPGIGNEQFF
TRBJ2-5 | few | TRBV6-5 | - | TGTGCCAGCAGCCAGACCCAGGGAGTAGGGGAGACCCAGTACTTC | CASSQTQGVGETQYF
TRBJ1-1 | few | TRBV5-6 | TRBD1 | TGTGCCAGCAGCTTTCTGGACAGGGAAGCTTTCTTT | CASSFLDREAFF
TRBJ2-7 | - | TRBV5-1 | - | TGCGCCAGCAGCTCAGAGACACCTTCCTACGAGCAGTACTTC | CASSSETPSYEQYF
TRBJ2-2 | - | TRBV5-5 | - | TGTGCCAGCAGCACCCTGGGGACTGACACCGGGGAGCTGTTTTTT | CASSTLGTDTGELFF
TRBJ2-4 | - | TRBV12-5 | - | TGTGCTAGTGGTTCGCCCCCGGACAGAAAATTAGCCAAAAACATTCAGTACTTC | CASGSPPDRKLAKNIQYF
TRBJ2-1 | once | TRBV5-4 | TRBD2 | TGTGCCAGCAGCTTGGTCGGCGGGGGAAATGAGCAGTTCTTC | CASSLVGGGNEQFF
TRBJ2-1 | - | TRBV18 | TRBD1 | TGTGCCAGCTCACCAGAGGGACCCGGGACAGGGCGCTACAATGAGCAGTTCTTC | CASSPEGPGTGRYNEQFF
TRBJ1-1 | - | TRBV7-7 | - | TGTGCTAGCAGCTTAGATAAATTAAGCCAGAACACTGAAGCTTTCTTT | CASSLDKLSQNTEAFF
TRBJ1-1 | - | TRBV19 | - | TGTGCCAGTAGTCGTATAAGAGAGGTCGACACTGAAGCTTTCTTT | CASSRIREVDTEAFF
TRBJ2-1 | - | TRBV15 | TRBD2 | TGTGCCACCAGCGGGGGGACTAGCGGACACAATGAGCAGTTCTTC | CATSGGTSGHNEQFF
TRBJ2-2 | - | TRBV19 | TRBD1 | TGTGCCAGTAGTATAGCGGACAGGGGAGGGCTGTTTTTT | CASSIADRGGLFF
TRBJ2-7 | - | TRBV23-1 | TRBD1 | TGCGCCAGCAGCCTGGCCGGGACAGGGAACGAGCAGTACTTC | CASSLAGTGNEQYF
TRBJ2-4 | - | TRBV19 | - | TGTGCCAGTAGTCGTCGGTTAGCCAAAAACATTCAGTACTTC | CASSRRLAKNIQYF
TRBJ2-7 | - | TRBV4-3 | - | TGCGCCAGCAGCCAAGAACAGGGAGGCGAGCAGTACTTC | CASSQEQGGEQYF
TRBJ2-4 | - | TRBV19 | - | TGTGCCAGTAGTATAGTTTCCGCCCCGGGGGACATTCAGTACTTC | CASSIVSAPGDIQYF
TRBJ2-7 | - | TRBV5-4 | TRBD1 | TGTGCCAGCAGCGCCGGGACAGGGGGCAGCTACGAGCAGTACTTC | CASSAGTGGSYEQYF
TRBJ2-6 | - | TRBV19 | TRBD2 | TGTGCCAGTAGTCTGGAGGGAGGGTCTGGGGCCAACGTCCTGACTTTC | CASSLEGGSGANVLTF
TRBJ1-3 | - | TRBV5-4 | - | TGTGCCAGCAGCTTGGACGTGGGAGGAACTGGAAACACCATATATTTT | CASSLDVGGTGNTIYF
TRBJ2-1 | - | TRBV7-9 | TRBD2 | TGTGCCAGCAGCTTAGTGGGACTAGCGGGGTACAATGAGCAGTTCTTC | CASSLVGLAGYNEQFF
TRBJ2-2 | - | TRBV5-1 | TRBD1 | TGCGCCAGCAGCCCATGGGACAGGGCGAACACCGGGGAGCTGTTTTTT | CASSPWDRANTGELFF
TRBJ2-2 | - | TRBV7-3 | TRBD1 | TGTGCCAGCAGCCCGACAGGGGGCCGAACCGGGGAGCTGTTTTTT | CASSPTGGRTGELFF
TRBJ1-2 | - | TRBV5-1 | TRBD1 | TGCGCCAGTACGCCCGAGGGGGCCAACTATGGCTACACCTTC | CASTPEGANYGYTF
TRBJ1-1 | - | TRBV5-1 | - | TGCGCCAGCAGCCCCTCCGGGACGGTGGGCACTGAAGCTTTCTTT | CASSPSGTVGTEAFF
TRBJ2-1 | - | TRBV2 | - | TGTGCCAGCAGGAGGGGCAGCTCCTACAATGAGCAGTTCTTC | CASRRGSSYNEQFF
TRBJ2-3 | - | TRBV6-4 | - | TGTGCCAGCAGTGACTTCGGGGGCACCCACACAGATACGCAGTATTTT | CASSDFGGTHTDTQYF
TRBJ1-3 | - | TRBV5-1 | - | TGCGCCAGCAGCACCGCCCTAGACTCTGGAAACACCATATATTTT | CASSTALDSGNTIYF